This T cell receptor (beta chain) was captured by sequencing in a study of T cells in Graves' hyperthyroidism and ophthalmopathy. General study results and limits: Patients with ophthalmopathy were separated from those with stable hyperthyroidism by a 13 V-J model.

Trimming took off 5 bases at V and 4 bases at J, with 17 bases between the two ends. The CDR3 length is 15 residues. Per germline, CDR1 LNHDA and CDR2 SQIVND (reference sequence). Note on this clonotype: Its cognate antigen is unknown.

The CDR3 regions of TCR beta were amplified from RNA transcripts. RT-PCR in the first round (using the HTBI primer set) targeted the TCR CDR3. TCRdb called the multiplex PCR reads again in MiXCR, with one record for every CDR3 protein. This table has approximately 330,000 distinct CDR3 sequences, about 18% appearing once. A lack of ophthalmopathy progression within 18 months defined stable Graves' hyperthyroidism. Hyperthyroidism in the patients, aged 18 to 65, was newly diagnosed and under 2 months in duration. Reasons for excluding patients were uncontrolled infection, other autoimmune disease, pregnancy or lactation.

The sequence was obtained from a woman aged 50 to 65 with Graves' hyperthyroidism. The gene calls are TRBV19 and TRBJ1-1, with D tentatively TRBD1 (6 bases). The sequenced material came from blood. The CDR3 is CASSRGGAGSTEAFF. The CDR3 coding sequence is TGTGCCAGTAGTCGAGGGGGGGCTGGGAGCACTGAAGCTTTCTTT.